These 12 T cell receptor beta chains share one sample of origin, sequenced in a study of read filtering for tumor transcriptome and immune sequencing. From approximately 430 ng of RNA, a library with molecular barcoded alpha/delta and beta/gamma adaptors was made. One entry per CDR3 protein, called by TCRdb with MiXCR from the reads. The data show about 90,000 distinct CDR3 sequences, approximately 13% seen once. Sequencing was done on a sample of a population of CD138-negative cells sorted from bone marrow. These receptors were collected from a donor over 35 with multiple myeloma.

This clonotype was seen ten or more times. The CDR3 sequence: CASTGPGTDTQYF. The CDR3, as DNA: TGCGCCAGCACCGGGCCGGGCACAGATACGCAGTATTTT. The chain uses TRBV5-1 and TRBJ2-3; D is unclear. CDR3 length: 13 residues. Trimming shortened V by 6 bases and J by 1 base, and 9 bases separated the two germline ends. Germline-derived CDR1 and CDR2 are SGHRS and YFSETQ.

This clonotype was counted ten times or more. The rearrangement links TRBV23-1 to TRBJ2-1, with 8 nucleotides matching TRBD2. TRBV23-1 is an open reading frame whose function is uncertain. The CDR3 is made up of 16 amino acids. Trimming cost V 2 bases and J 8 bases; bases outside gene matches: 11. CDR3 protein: CASSQSGGGALHEQFF. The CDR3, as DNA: TGCGCCAGCAGTCAAAGCGGGGGCGGTGCCCTCCATGAGCAGTTCTTC.

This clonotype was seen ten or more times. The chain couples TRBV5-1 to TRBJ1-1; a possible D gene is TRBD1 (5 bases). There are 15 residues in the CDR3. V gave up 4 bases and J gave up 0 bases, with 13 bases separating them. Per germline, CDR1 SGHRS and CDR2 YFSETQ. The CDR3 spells CASSPDGAMNTEAFF. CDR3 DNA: TGCGCCAGCAGCCCGGACGGGGCCATGAACACTGAAGCTTTCTTT.

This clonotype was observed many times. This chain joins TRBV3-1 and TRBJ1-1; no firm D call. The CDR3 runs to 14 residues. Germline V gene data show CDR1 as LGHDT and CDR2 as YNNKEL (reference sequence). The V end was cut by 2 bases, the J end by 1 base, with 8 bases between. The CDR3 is CASSQIMGNTEAFF. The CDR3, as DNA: TGTGCCAGCAGCCAAATAATGGGGAACACTGAAGCTTTCTTT.

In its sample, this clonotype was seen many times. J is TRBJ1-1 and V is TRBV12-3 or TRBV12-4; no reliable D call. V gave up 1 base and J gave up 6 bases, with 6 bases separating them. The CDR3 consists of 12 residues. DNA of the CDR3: TGTGCCAGCAGTTTAGGGGGTGCTGAAGCTTTCTTT. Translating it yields CASSLGGAEAFF.

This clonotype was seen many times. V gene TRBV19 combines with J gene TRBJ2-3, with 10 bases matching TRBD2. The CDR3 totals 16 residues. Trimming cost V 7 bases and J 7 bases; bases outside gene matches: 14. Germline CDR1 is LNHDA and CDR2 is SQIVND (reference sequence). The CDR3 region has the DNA TGTGCCAGTACCCTTGGAGGCCCTAGCGGGAGTTATACGCAGTATTTT. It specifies CASTLGGPSGSYTQYF.

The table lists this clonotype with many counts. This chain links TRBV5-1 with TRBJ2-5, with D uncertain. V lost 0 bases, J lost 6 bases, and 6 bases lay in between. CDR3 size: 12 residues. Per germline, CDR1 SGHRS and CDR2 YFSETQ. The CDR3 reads CASSLDGKTQYF. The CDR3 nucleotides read TGCGCCAGCAGCTTGGATGGGAAGACCCAGTACTTC.

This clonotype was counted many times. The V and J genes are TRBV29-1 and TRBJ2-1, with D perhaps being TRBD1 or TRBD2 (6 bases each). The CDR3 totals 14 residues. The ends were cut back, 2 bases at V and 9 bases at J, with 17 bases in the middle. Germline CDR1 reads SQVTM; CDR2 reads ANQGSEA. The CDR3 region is CSVERGTGGAEQFF. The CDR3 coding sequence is TGCAGCGTTGAAAGGGGGACTGGAGGGGCTGAGCAGTTCTTC.

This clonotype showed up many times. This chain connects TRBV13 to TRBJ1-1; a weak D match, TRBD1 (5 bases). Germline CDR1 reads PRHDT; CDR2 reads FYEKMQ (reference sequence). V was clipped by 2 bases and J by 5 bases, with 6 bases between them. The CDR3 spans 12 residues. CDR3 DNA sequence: TGTGCCAGCAGCTTATGGGGGACTGAAGCTTTCTTT. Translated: CASSLWGTEAFF.

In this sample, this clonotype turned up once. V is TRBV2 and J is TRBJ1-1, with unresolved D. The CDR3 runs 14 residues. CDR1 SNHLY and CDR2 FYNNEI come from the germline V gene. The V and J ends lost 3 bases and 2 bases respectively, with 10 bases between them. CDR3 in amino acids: CASSEAGANTEAFF. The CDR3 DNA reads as TGTGCCAGCAGTGAGGCAGGAGCCAACACTGAAGCTTTCTTT.

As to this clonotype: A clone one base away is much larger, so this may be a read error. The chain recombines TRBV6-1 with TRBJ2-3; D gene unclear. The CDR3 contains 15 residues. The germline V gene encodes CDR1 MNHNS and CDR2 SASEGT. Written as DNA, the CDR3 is TGTGCCAGCAGTGCGGGCAGGATAACCACAGATGCGCAGTATTTT. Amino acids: CASSAGRITTDAQYF.

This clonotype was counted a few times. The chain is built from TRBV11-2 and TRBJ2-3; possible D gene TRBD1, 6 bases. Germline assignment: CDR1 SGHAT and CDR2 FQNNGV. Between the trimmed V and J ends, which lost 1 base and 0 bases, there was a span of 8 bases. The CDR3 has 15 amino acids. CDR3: CASSLAGQSTDTQYF. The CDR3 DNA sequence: TGTGCCAGCAGCTTAGCCGGACAGAGCACAGATACGCAGTATTTT.